This section outlines one T cell receptor beta chain sequence together with its context. The antigen remains unidentified. This sample is drawn from a study of monozygotic twins with inflammatory bowel disease. CDR1 and CDR2 from the germline V gene are ENHRY and SYGVKD. CDR3 length equals 14 residues. TCRdb reprocessed the 5' RACE reads, with one entry per CDR3 protein and no DNA. The sample has approximately 200,000 distinct CDR3 sequences. Overall study findings and caveats: Among T cells, the various subtypes were not distinguishable. IBD-affected twins scored below their healthy co-twins in TCRbeta diversity (inverse Simpson).

Blood was drawn at under 3 ml per donor. The source material was blood. The chain couples TRBV10-3 to TRBJ1-1. The sequence was obtained from a human donor with ulcerative colitis or Crohn's disease, or a healthy co-twin of an affected twin (not recorded which). CDR3 in amino acids: CAISGGAGGTEAFF.